The sequence of this T cell receptor (beta chain) was determined in a study of Graves' ophthalmopathy and Graves' hyperthyroidism. The authors amplified TCR beta CDR3 regions from RNA transcripts. HTBI primers were used in a first-round RT-PCR, which preceded a second-round multiplex PCR. Via MiXCR, TCRdb re-called the multiplex PCR reads, giving one row per CDR3 protein. This sample has hundreds of thousands of distinct CDR3 sequences, with around a fifth found just once. This clonotype was counted many times. CDR3 length: 11 residues. Trimming removed 8 bases from V and 3 bases from J, with 8 bases in between. CDR1 MNHEY and CDR2 SVGEGT come from the germline V gene.

The sequence was obtained from a woman between 18 and 29 years old with stable Graves' hyperthyroidism. Sequencing input: peripheral blood. The rearrangement links TRBV6-2 or TRBV6-3 to TRBJ2-7; D is ambiguous. The CDR3 loop reads CASSTDYEQYF. CDR3 coding DNA: TGTGCCAGCTCAACAGACTACGAGCAGTACTTC.